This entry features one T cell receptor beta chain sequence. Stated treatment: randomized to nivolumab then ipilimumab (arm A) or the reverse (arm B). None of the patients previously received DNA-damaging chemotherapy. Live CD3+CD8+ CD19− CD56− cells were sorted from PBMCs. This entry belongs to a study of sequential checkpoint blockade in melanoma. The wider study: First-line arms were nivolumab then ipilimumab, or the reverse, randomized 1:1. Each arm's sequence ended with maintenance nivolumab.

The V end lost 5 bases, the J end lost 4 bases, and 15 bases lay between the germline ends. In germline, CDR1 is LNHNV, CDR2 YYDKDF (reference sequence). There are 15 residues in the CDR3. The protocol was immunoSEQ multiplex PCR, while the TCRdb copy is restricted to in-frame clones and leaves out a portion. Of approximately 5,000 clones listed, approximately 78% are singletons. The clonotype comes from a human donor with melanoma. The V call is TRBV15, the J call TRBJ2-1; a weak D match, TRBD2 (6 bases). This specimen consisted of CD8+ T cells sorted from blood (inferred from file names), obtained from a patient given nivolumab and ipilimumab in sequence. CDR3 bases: TGTGCCACCAGCGGAGGGACTTTACTTTACAATGAGCAGTTCTTC. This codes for CATSGGTLLYNEQFF.